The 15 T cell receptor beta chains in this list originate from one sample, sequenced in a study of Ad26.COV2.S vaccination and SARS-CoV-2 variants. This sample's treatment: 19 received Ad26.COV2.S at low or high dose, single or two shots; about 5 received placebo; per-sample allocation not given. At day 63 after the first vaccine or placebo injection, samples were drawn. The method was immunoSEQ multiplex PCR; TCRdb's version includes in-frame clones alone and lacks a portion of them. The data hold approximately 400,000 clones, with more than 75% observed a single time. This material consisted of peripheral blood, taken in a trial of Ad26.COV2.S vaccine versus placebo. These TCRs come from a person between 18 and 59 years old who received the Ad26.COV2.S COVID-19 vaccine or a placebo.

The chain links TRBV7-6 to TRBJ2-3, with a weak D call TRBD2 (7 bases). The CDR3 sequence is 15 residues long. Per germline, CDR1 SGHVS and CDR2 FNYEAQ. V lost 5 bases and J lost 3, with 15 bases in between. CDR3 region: CASSPWGGATDTQYF. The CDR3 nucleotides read TGTGCCAGCAGCCCTTGGGGGGGGGCGACAGATACGCAGTATTTT.

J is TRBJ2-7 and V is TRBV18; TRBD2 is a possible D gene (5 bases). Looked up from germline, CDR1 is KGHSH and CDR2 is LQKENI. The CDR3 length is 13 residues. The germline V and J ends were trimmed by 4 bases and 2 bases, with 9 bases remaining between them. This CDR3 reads CASSQTGTYEQYF. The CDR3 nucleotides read TGTGCCAGCTCACAGACCGGGACCTACGAGCAGTACTTC.

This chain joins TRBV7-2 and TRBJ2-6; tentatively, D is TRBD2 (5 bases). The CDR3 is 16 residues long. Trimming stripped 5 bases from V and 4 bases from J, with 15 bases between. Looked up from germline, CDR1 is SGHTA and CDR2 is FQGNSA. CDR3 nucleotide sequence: TGTGCCAGCAGCCCCCGAGGGATGACCGGGGCCAACGTCCTGACTTTC. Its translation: CASSPRGMTGANVLTF.

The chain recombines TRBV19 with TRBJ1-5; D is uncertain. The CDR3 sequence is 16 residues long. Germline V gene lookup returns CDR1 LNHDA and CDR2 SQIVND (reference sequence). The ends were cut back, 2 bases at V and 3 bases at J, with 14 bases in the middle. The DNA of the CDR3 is TGTGCCAGTAGTATATTACGGGGTAGATCCAATCAGCCCCAGCATTTT. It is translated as CASSILRGRSNQPQHF. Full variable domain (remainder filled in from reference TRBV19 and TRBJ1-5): DGGITQSPKYLFRKEGQNVTLSCEQNLNHDAMYWYRQDPGQGLRLIYYSQIVNDFQKGDIAEGYSVSREKKESFPLTVTSAQKNPTAFYLCASSILRGRSNQPQHFGDGTRLSIL.

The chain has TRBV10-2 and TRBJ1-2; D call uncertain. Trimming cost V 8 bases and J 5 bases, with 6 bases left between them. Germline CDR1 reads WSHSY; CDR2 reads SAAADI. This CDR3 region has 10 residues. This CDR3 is CASGMYGYTF. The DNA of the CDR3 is TGCGCCAGCGGAATGTATGGCTACACCTTC.

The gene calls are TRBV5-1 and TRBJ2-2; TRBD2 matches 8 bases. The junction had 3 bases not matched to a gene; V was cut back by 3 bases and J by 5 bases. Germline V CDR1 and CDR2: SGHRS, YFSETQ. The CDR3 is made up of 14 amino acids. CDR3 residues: CASSSTSATGELFF. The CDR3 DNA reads TGCGCCAGCAGCTCGACTAGCGCAACCGGGGAGCTGTTTTTT.

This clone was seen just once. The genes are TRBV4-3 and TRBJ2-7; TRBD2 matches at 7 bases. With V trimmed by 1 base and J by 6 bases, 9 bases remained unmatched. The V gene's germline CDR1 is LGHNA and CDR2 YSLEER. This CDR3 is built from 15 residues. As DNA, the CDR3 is TGCGCCAGCAGCCAAGTCTTGTCGACGGGGGGCGAGCAGTACTTC. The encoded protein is CASSQVLSTGGEQYF.

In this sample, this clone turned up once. CDR3 in DNA: TGTGCCAGCGGGACTAGCGGATATGAGCAGTTCTTC. As protein: CASGTSGYEQFF. V gene TRBV6-6 combines with J gene TRBJ2-1; 11 positions agree with TRBD2. Germline V gene data show CDR1 as MNHNY and CDR2 as SVGAGI (reference sequence). The CDR3 runs 12 residues. Trimming at V came to 8 bases and at J to 8 bases, leaving 2 bases not matched to a gene.

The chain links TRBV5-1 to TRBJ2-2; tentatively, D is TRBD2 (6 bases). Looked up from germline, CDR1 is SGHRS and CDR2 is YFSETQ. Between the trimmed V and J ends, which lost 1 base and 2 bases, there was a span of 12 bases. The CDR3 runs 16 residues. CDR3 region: CASSLWRGGNTGELFF. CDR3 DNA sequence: TGCGCCAGCAGCTTGTGGCGGGGTGGCAACACCGGGGAGCTGTTTTTT.

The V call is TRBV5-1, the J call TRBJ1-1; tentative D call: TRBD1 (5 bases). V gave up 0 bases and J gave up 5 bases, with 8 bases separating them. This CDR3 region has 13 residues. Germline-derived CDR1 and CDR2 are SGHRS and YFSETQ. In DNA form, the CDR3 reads TGCGCCAGCAGCTTGGCAGGGCGGACTGAAGCTTTCTTT. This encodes CASSLAGRTEAFF.

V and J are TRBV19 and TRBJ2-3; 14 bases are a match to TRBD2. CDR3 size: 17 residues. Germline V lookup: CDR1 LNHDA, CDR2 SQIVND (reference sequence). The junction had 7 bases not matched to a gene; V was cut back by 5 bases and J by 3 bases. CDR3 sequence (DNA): TGTGCCAGTAGTGTAGGGACTAGCGGGAGAAGAACAGATACGCAGTATTTT. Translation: CASSVGTSGRRTDTQYF. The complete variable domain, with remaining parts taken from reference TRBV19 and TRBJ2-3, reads DGGITQSPKYLFRKEGQNVTLSCEQNLNHDAMYWYRQDPGQGLRLIYYSQIVNDFQKGDIAEGYSVSREKKESFPLTVTSAQKNPTAFYLCASSVGTSGRRTDTQYFGPGTRLTVL.

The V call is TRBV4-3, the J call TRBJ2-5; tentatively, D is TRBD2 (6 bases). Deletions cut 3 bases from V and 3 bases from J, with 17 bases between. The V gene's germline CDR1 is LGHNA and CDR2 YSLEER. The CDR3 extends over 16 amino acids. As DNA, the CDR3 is TGCGCCAGCAGCCACCGAGGCGGGACCGGAGAAGAGACCCAGTACTTC. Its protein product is CASSHRGGTGEETQYF.

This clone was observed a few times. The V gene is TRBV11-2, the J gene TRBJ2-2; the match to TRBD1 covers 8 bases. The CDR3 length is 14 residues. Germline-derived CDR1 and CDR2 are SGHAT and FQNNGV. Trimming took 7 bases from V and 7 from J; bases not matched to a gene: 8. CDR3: CASNQGAISGELFF. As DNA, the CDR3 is TGTGCCAGCAACCAGGGGGCAATAAGCGGGGAGCTGTTTTTT.

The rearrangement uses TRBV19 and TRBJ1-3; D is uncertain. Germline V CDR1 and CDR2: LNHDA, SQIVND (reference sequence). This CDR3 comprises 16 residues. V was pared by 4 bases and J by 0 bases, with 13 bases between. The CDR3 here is CASSTRRTSSGNTIYF. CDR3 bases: TGTGCCAGTAGTACCCGACGAACGAGCTCTGGAAACACCATATATTTT.

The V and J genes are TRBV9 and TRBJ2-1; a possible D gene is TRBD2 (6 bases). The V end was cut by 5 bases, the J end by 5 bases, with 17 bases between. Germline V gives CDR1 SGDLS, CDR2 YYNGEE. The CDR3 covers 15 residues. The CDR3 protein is CASSVSGHWDNEQFF. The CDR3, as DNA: TGTGCCAGCAGTGTTAGCGGTCATTGGGACAATGAGCAGTTCTTC.